The 32 T cell receptor beta chains presented below share a single source sample, sequenced in a study of vaccination effects on CD4 cells after COVID-19 (dated by TCRdb to between 2022 and 2023). The library relied on the immunoSEQ multiplex PCR assay. TCRdb carries this immuneACCESS record with in-frame sequences only. Its versions omit some clonotypes, under half of them owing to an unresolved V gene in the studies checked, with the rest unexplained. This sample comprises tens of thousands of clones, over 60% of them detected only once. Jointly, the top ten make up approximately 16% of the sample. These receptors' antigens are unknown. In the ViraFEST assay, PBMC were stimulated with viral peptide pools, and TCR sequencing was then used to find antigen-specific CD4+ T cell clonotypes based on their expansion. After around 11 days of culture, CD4+ T cells were isolated with the EasySep CD4+ T cell isolation kit. Each participant received two doses of an mRNA SARS-CoV-2 vaccine, either BNT162b2 or mRNA-1273.

The sequenced sample was CD4+ T cells from PBMCs cultured with HCoV-OC43 spike peptides, obtained after COVID-19 vaccination. The cell subset or site label of this sample denotes: HCoV-OC43 spike overlapping peptide pool stimulation. These receptors were collected from a human donor who received a COVID-19 vaccine.

The chain is built from TRBV5-6 and TRBJ1-1, with 7 bases fitting TRBD1. CDR3 size: 12 residues. From germline, CDR1 is SGHDT and CDR2 YYEEEE. V gave up 0 bases and J gave up 11 bases; unmatched junction bases: 4. Here the CDR3 reads CASSLGGRGAFF. For the CDR3, the DNA is TGTGCCAGCAGCTTGGGGGGCAGGGGGGCTTTCTTT.

This clone has more than one count but fewer than ten. V and J are TRBV5-1 and TRBJ2-2; D perhaps matches TRBD2 (6 bases). Trimming removed 4 bases at V and 0 bases at J, with 10 bases between. The CDR3 totals 15 residues. Germline CDR1 is SGHRS and CDR2 is YFSETQ. CDR3 nucleotides: TGCGCCAGCAGCCCCGGGACTCCGAACACCGGGGAGCTGTTTTTT. Amino acids: CASSPGTPNTGELFF.

The CDR3 DNA is TGTGCCAGCAGTGCGAACTTGAACACTGAAGCTTTCTTT. Translated: CASSANLNTEAFF. This sequence joins TRBV25-1 and TRBJ1-1; unclear D gene. There are 13 residues in the CDR3. The V and J ends lost 4 bases and 0 bases respectively, with 6 bases between them. Germline loops: CDR1 MGHDK, CDR2 SYGVNS.

CDR3 coding DNA: TGTGCCAGCAGCTATACCGGGACAGGGCGACCAGATACGCAGTATTTT. Residues: CASSYTGTGRPDTQYF. The V and J genes are TRBV11-3 and TRBJ2-3; TRBD1 agrees at 9 bases. Trimming cost V 4 bases and J 4 bases; bases outside gene matches: 9. This CDR3 comprises 16 residues. Per the germline V gene, CDR1 is SGHNT and CDR2 is YENEEA.

This sequence joins TRBV18 and TRBJ2-1; D might be TRBD1 or TRBD2, each matching 6 bases. Germline V CDR1 and CDR2: KGHSH, LQKENI. This CDR3 contains 16 residues. The V end lost 2 bases, the J end lost 8 bases, and 19 bases lay between the germline ends. The CDR3: CASSPRTDRPGDEQFF. The CDR3 DNA sequence: TGTGCCAGCTCACCAAGGACAGACCGGCCGGGGGATGAGCAGTTCTTC.

The gene calls are TRBV5-1 and TRBJ2-1; D unclear. Deletions cut 0 bases from V and 5 bases from J, with 9 bases between. This CDR3 spans 14 amino acids. Germline CDR1 and CDR2: SGHRS and YFSETQ. In DNA, the CDR3 is TGCGCCAGCAGCTTGGATTCCGGAAACAATGAGCAGTTCTTC. Encoded protein: CASSLDSGNNEQFF.

This clone was counted between two and nine times. The chain combines TRBV5-4 with TRBJ2-1; D is ambiguous. V lost 0 bases, J lost 6 bases, and 4 bases lay in between. The germline CDR1 and CDR2 sequences are SGHNT and YYREEE (reference sequence). The CDR3 spans 12 residues. The CDR3 sequence: CASSLAGNEQFF. Here the CDR3 DNA reads TGTGCCAGCAGCTTGGCGGGCAATGAGCAGTTCTTC.

There are a few counts of this clone. The V call is TRBV6-5, the J call TRBJ1-2, with D uncertain. There are 14 residues in the CDR3. The V end was cut by 6 bases, the J end by 8 bases, with 19 bases between. Germline loops: CDR1 MNHEY, CDR2 SVGAGI. CDR3 bases: TGTGCCAGCAGGGACTCCCCCGGGCTCGACGGCTACACCTTC. Its translation is CASRDSPGLDGYTF.

The V gene is TRBV5-4, the J gene TRBJ2-7; no clear D. The CDR3 sequence is 13 residues long. Trimming removed 0 bases from V and 5 bases from J, with 9 bases in between. The V gene's germline CDR1 is SGHNT and CDR2 YYREEE (reference sequence). The CDR3 nucleotides are TGTGCCAGCAGCTTGGATTGGGGTAACGAGCAGTACTTC. The encoded protein is CASSLDWGNEQYF.

A single count supports this clone. The chain couples TRBV6-1 to TRBJ2-1; possible D gene TRBD2, 6 bases. Germline-derived CDR1 and CDR2 are MNHNS and SASEGT. Trimming stripped 1 base from V and 1 base from J, with 8 bases between. This CDR3 region has 15 residues. CDR3 in DNA: TGTGCCAGCAGTGAAGGAGCGGGTTCCTACAATGAGCAGTTCTTC. Translated, it gives CASSEGAGSYNEQFF.

The chain links TRBV29-1 to TRBJ1-5; D unclear. The germline V and J ends were trimmed by 4 bases and 0 bases, with 10 bases remaining between them. Germline V CDR1 and CDR2: SQVTM, ANQGSEA. The CDR3 length is 14 residues. The CDR3 here is CSVVVQNSNQPQHF. For the CDR3, the DNA is TGCAGCGTTGTTGTACAGAATAGCAATCAGCCCCAGCATTTT. Supplemented by reference TRBV29-1 and TRBJ1-5, the full variable domain reads SAVISQKPSRDICQRGTSLTIQCQVDSQVTMMFWYRQQPGQSLTLIATANQGSEATYESGFVIDKFPISRPNLTFSTLTVSNMSPEDSSIYLCSVVVQNSNQPQHFGDGTRLSIL.

This clone was recorded only once. CDR3 region: CASSSASGGEQYF. Written as DNA, the CDR3 is TGTGCCAGCAGTTCAGCTAGCGGGGGGGAGCAGTACTTC. The rearrangement links TRBV6-5 to TRBJ2-7; 11 nucleotides match TRBD2. V trimming: 4 bases; J trimming: 7 bases; junction bases outside the gene matches: 3. Per germline, CDR1 MNHEY and CDR2 SVGAGI. CDR3 length equals 13 residues.

The chain joins TRBV5-1 to TRBJ1-4, with D maybe TRBD1 (6 bases). V lost 3 bases to trimming and J lost 5 bases, with 11 bases between them. CDR1 and CDR2 (germline): SGHRS, YFSETQ. The CDR3 loop spans 14 amino acids. CDR3 loop: CASSWGQINEKLFF. In nucleotides, the CDR3 is TGCGCCAGCAGCTGGGGACAAATAAATGAAAAACTGTTTTTT.

The chain links TRBV7-7 to TRBJ2-7; D tentatively fits TRBD1 or TRBD2 (5 bases each). Germline V gene lookup returns CDR1 SSHAT and CDR2 FNYEAQ (reference sequence). This CDR3 has 14 amino acids. Trimming shortened V by 1 base and J by 7 bases, and 14 bases separated the two germline ends. CDR3 in DNA: TGTGCCAGCAGCTTAGATGAGGGACCGGGGGAGCAGTACTTC. Translating gives CASSLDEGPGEQYF.

The gene calls are TRBV24-1 and TRBJ1-5; tentatively, D is TRBD1 (5 bases). Germline CDR1 KGHDR, CDR2 SFDVKD. There are 14 residues in the CDR3. V lost 9 bases and J lost 5, with 16 bases in between. The CDR3 coding sequence is TGTGCCACCCAGGCAGGGACCCCGCATCAGCCCCAGCATTTT. Translation gives CATQAGTPHQPQHF.

The chain has TRBV11-1 and TRBJ2-7; D is possibly TRBD1 (6 bases). With 8 bases removed from V and 4 bases from J, the gap between germline ends came to 15 bases. Germline V gene sequence: CDR1 SGHAT, CDR2 FQDESV (reference sequence). There are 13 residues in the CDR3. This chain's CDR3 is CASSAGERYEQYF. CDR3 coding DNA: TGTGCCAGCTCGGCAGGGGAAAGATACGAGCAGTACTTC. The variable domain in full, completed from reference TRBV11-1 and TRBJ2-7, reads EAEVAQSPRYKITEKSQAVAFWCDPISGHATLYWYRQILGQGPELLVQFQDESVVDDSQLPKDRFSAERLKGVDSTLKIQPAELGDSAMYLCASSAGERYEQYFGPGTRLTVT.

The J gene is TRBJ2-5, the V gene TRBV6-5, with 9 positions matching TRBD1. The CDR3 loop spans 15 amino acids. Germline V gene data show CDR1 as MNHEY and CDR2 as SVGAGI. With 5 bases clipped from V and 6 bases from J, the junction kept 10 bases outside the gene matches. The CDR3 here is CASSPRTGAGKTQYF. In DNA, the CDR3 is TGTGCCAGCAGTCCTCGGACAGGGGCAGGGAAGACCCAGTACTTC.

The rearrangement uses TRBV6-6 and TRBJ1-1; D not resolved. Germline V gene sequence: CDR1 MNHNY, CDR2 SVGAGI (reference sequence). V shed 5 bases and J shed 8 bases, with 18 bases lying between them. The CDR3 consists of 14 residues. Here the CDR3 DNA reads TGTGCCAGCAGTCCACGTGTGGGATCAGTGGAAGCTTTCTTT. This codes for CASSPRVGSVEAFF.

V is TRBV4-1 and J is TRBJ2-5; no clear D. The CDR3 totals 13 residues. The V end was cut by 1 base, the J end by 4 bases, with 7 bases between. Per the germline V gene, CDR1 is MGHRA and CDR2 is YSYEKL. The CDR3 DNA reads as TGCGCCAGCAGCCAAGCTGGCGTAGAGACCCAGTACTTC. This codes for CASSQAGVETQYF.

V and J are TRBV7-8 and TRBJ1-5; 9 nucleotides line up with TRBD1. V was clipped by 5 bases and J by 7 bases; unmatched bases: 6. In germline, CDR1 is SGHVS, CDR2 FQNEAQ. This CDR3 contains 14 residues. CDR3 DNA: TGTGCCAGCAGCCCACAGGGGGCGTGGCAGCCCCAGCATTTT. Translating it yields CASSPQGAWQPQHF.

V gene TRBV5-1 combines with J gene TRBJ2-2, with 9 positions matching TRBD1. V was clipped by 4 bases and J by 5 bases; unmatched bases: 6. This CDR3 is built from 15 residues. Germline V gene data show CDR1 as SGHRS and CDR2 as YFSETQ. CDR3 DNA: TGCGCCAGCAGCCTAGGGACAGGGTGGACCGGGGAGCTGTTTTTT. This gives the protein CASSLGTGWTGELFF. The full variable domain, its missing parts supplied by reference TRBV5-1 and TRBJ2-2, is KAGVTQTPRYLIKTRGQQVTLSCSPISGHRSVSWYQQTPGQGLQFLFEYFSETQRNKGNFPGRFSGRQFSNSRSEMNVSTLELGDSALYLCASSLGTGWTGELFFGEGSRLTVL.

V gene TRBV4-1 combines with J gene TRBJ2-5, with 8 positions matching TRBD1. The germline V gene encodes CDR1 MGHRA and CDR2 YSYEKL. CDR3 length equals 17 residues. V was clipped by 2 bases and J by 3 bases; unmatched bases: 11. The CDR3 reads CASSQPKDWTGKETQYF. CDR3 DNA sequence: TGCGCCAGCAGCCAACCAAAAGACTGGACAGGGAAAGAGACCCAGTACTTC.

The J gene is TRBJ2-1, the V gene TRBV12-3 or TRBV12-4; 7 positions match TRBD2. CDR3 length: 12 residues. The V gene end was trimmed by 6 bases and the J gene end by 9 bases; junction bases not matched to a gene: 5. CDR3: CASSRGVSEQFF. In DNA, the CDR3 is TGTGCCAGCAGCCGGGGGGTGAGTGAGCAGTTCTTC.

The V gene is TRBV3-1 (or the pseudogene TRBV3-2), the J gene TRBJ1-1; D is unclear. There are 13 residues in the CDR3. CDR1 LGHDT and CDR2 YNNKEL come from the germline V gene (reference sequence). Trimming cost V 1 base and J 4 bases, with 7 bases left between them. In DNA form, the CDR3 reads TGTGCCAGCAGCCAAGCTAGTCGCACTGAAGCTTTCTTT. It yields the protein CASSQASRTEAFF.

The rearrangement joins TRBV10-2 to TRBJ2-1, with D possibly being TRBD1 (5 bases). This CDR3 is 17 amino acids long. Germline CDR1 is WSHSY and CDR2 is SAAADI. Trimming pared 0 bases from V and 5 bases from J, leaving 17 bases between. CDR3 DNA sequence: TGCGCCAGCAGTGAGTCGAAACCCCTCGTCAGGGACAATGAGCAGTTCTTC. Translated: CASSESKPLVRDNEQFF.

CDR3 DNA: TGTGCCAGCAGCTTAGTGATCGGTGGGGCTGAAGCTTTCTTT. Translating it yields CASSLVIGGAEAFF. The chain carries TRBV7-8 and TRBJ1-1; D is unclear. V was cut by 1 base and J by 6 bases, with 12 bases left in between. CDR1 is SGHVS and CDR2 is FQNEAQ in the germline V gene. CDR3 length equals 14 residues.

J is TRBJ1-5 and V is TRBV7-9, with 8 bases aligning to TRBD1. V shed 4 bases and J 0 bases; nucleotides not matched to a gene: 8. This CDR3 region has 17 residues. Germline-derived CDR1 and CDR2 are SEHNR and FQNEAQ (reference sequence). CDR3 bases: TGTGCCAGCAGCTCAGACAGGGGACTCTATAGCAATCAGCCCCAGCATTTT. Translating gives CASSSDRGLYSNQPQHF.

This chain links TRBV4-1 with TRBJ1-2, with 7 bases lining up with TRBD1. Germline trimming cut 0 bases from V and 6 bases from J; bases unmatched to any gene: 7. This CDR3 comprises 15 residues. Germline V gene lookup returns CDR1 MGHRA and CDR2 YSYEKL. The DNA for the CDR3 is TGCGCCAGCAGCCAAGAAAACAGGGGAATTGATGGCTACACCTTC. This gives the protein CASSQENRGIDGYTF.

DNA of the CDR3: TGTGCCAGCAGCTTAGGTCCCCCGAATACTGGAAACACCATATATTTT. Translating it yields CASSLGPPNTGNTIYF. This chain links TRBV7-2 with TRBJ1-3; D uncertain. CDR1 and CDR2 from the germline V gene are SGHTA and FQGNSA. With 1 base removed from V and 2 bases from J, the gap between germline ends came to 12 bases. The CDR3 runs to 16 residues.

V usage is TRBV29-1 and J usage is TRBJ2-7, with TRBD1 identical over 9 bases. CDR3 length: 13 residues. Germline-derived CDR1 and CDR2 are SQVTM and ANQGSEA. Trimming took 7 bases from V and 3 from J; bases not matched to a gene: 7. The CDR3 DNA sequence: TGCAGCGGAAAGACAGGGGGAAGCTACGAGCAGTACTTC. It translates to CSGKTGGSYEQYF.

V gene TRBV12-3 or TRBV12-4 combines with J gene TRBJ1-2, with TRBD1 matching 7 bases. The CDR3 runs 13 residues. V lost 5 bases and J lost 4; bases outside the gene matches: 4. In DNA, the CDR3 is TGTGCCAGCAGTCGACAGGGCGCCTATGGCTACACCTTC. It translates to CASSRQGAYGYTF.

V gene TRBV7-2 combines with J gene TRBJ2-5; TRBD2 matches 10 bases. V lost 6 bases, J lost 2 bases, and 12 bases stayed unmatched. CDR1 is SGHTA and CDR2 is FQGNSA in the germline V gene. The CDR3 totals 17 residues. In DNA form, the CDR3 reads TGTGCCAGCAGAGGAGTCTGGCCTAGCGGGAGTCAAGAGACCCAGTACTTC. Encoded protein: CASRGVWPSGSQETQYF.